This T cell receptor (beta chain) was profiled in a study of identifying expanded T cells in peripheral blood (dated by TCRdb to between 2019 and 2020). Broadly, across the study: Technical replicates were generated by sequencing separate aliquots of the same genomic DNA pool, and four replicates were compared pairwise.

Worth noting for this clone: No antigen is known for it. Within one base of it there is no much larger clone, and no base qualities were kept.

TCRbeta CDR3 regions were profiled by bias-controlled multiplex PCR amplification of genomic DNA with the immunoSEQ Assay. The authors' pipeline ran thus. To quantify the absolute abundance of each unique TCRbeta CDR3 region, the sequences were collapsed and filtered. Two models were used to test differential abundance: a binomial model (Fisher-equivalent) and a beta-binomial model that adds time-dependent variance fitted from healthy donors. Clones with fewer than 5 combined templates were excluded, and clones with Benjamini-Hochberg FDR below 0.01 were called differentially abundant. Using the form v = (b*log(k)+a)^2, the beta-binomial variance was modeled as a function of the total template count across the two samples. The source is immuneACCESS, and TCRdb retained only in-frame sequences with V and J called. Part of the clones is not carried over; for the studies checked, unresolved V genes explain less than half of this, and the remainder is unexplained. V and J calls and clone size are copied from that table; D and trimming were computed from the DNA. Here the sample has some 95,000 clones; roughly 90% occur a single time. Less than 6% of the sample is taken by the ten largest.

Between the V and J ends, shortened by 6 bases and 3 bases respectively, the junction contains 8 bases. From cysteine to phenylalanine, the CDR3 is 12 amino acids long. CDR3 DNA only is kept here, 36 bases in frame from base 1. As encoded in the germline V gene, CDR1 is MNHEY while CDR2 is SVGAGI. No immune events such as infections were documented for the healthy donors during the collection period. Time-dependent variance in a beta-binomial model of T-cell clone differential abundance was calibrated using healthy-donor blood repertoires as a training cohort. The training cohort included 10 healthy donors, of whom 3 were female and 7 were male. The donors were between roughly 25 and 70 years old, with an average age of roughly 40 years. Whole blood from each healthy donor was obtained from a commercial supplier and was collected at three time points approximately 13 days apart. For immunosequencing, genomic DNA was extracted from unsorted whole blood.

Paper-wide results and their limitations: The binomial model flagged approximately 1.2 differentially abundant clones between technical replicates but around 15 over around 2 weeks and 19 over roughly 4 weeks. Across all healthy-donor time intervals, the beta-binomial model significantly cut both the number of clones called differentially abundant and the false-positive rate. It was expected by the authors that biological variance in healthy repertoires might increase further over much longer intervals, such as months to years. For all healthy donors, the variance in clone template counts between roughly 2-week samples rose significantly as total template count increased.

The sample was blood. The rearranged chain carries TRBV6-5 and TRBJ1-1; a tentative D match to TRBD1 spans 6 bases. The TCR was taken from a person between 18 and 75 years old in good health. The bases read TGTGCCAGCAGACAGGGCTACACTGAAGCTTTCTTT. This encodes CASRQGYTEAFF.